These 5 T cell receptor beta chains originate from one sample sequenced in a study of T cell responses to AZD1222 COVID-19 vaccine. Produced via immunoSEQ multiplex PCR; TCRdb's table is partial and in-frame only. The data show 65,000 to 75,000 clones, about 78% seen once. Sequenced here: peripheral blood, sampled 28 days after the second AZD1222 dose. The receptors shown here come from an adult who received the AZD1222 COVID-19 vaccine.

The table lists this clone with a few counts. The chain combines TRBV28 with TRBJ1-2, with D unresolved. Germline V gives CDR1 MDHEN, CDR2 SYDVKM. Trimming stripped 5 bases from V and 7 bases from J, with 11 bases between. This CDR3 contains 12 residues. Here the CDR3 reads CASSGLYGGYTF. The CDR3 DNA reads TGTGCCAGCAGTGGCCTTTACGGTGGCTACACCTTC.

This clone has a handful of counts. CDR3 DNA sequence: TGTGCCAGCAGCCCACGACGACAGGGTTACAATGAGCAGTTCTTC. This sequence encodes CASSPRRQGYNEQFF. The rearrangement joins TRBV7-9 to TRBJ2-1; 7 nucleotides agree with TRBD1. The CDR3 is made up of 15 amino acids. After removal of 5 bases from V and 4 bases from J, the junction contained 8 bases not matched to a gene. Germline-derived CDR1 and CDR2 are SEHNR and FQNEAQ (reference sequence).

The CDR3 here is CAISVFGLAGNNEQFF. In nucleotides, the CDR3 is TGTGCCATCAGTGTTTTTGGACTAGCGGGGAACAATGAGCAGTTCTTC. The J gene is TRBJ2-1, the V gene TRBV10-3, with TRBD2 identical over 12 bases. This CDR3 spans 16 amino acids. V lost 4 bases, J lost 5 bases, and 6 bases stayed unmatched. Germline V gene lookup returns CDR1 ENHRY and CDR2 SYGVKD.

This chain links TRBV25-1 with TRBJ2-3, with D perhaps matching TRBD1 (5 bases). Germline V gives CDR1 MGHDK, CDR2 SYGVNS. This CDR3 spans 14 amino acids. V shed 6 bases and J shed 2 bases, with 12 bases lying between them. CDR3 nucleotides: TGTGCCAGCAGGACAGTCTTATACACAGATACGCAGTATTTT. Its translation is CASRTVLYTDTQYF.

For the CDR3, the DNA is TGTGCCATCTACAACAGGGTTGGCTACACCTTC. Its translation: CAIYNRVGYTF. V and J are TRBV28 and TRBJ1-2; the D gene is possibly TRBD1 (6 bases). The CDR3 covers 11 residues. Germline V lookup: CDR1 MDHEN, CDR2 SYDVKM. V lost 10 bases and J lost 7, with 13 bases in between.